Sequencing of this T cell receptor beta chain was carried out in a study of blood T cell repertoires in COVID-19 (dated by TCRdb to between 2020 and 2021). In terms of the full investigation: The collaborator samples originated in the United States, Italy and Spain and spanned the acute and convalescent phases of COVID-19. The prospective study material was composed of cDNA or gDNA derived from T cells, B-cell-depleted T cells, or PBMCs. Deeply sampled blood TCRbeta repertoires from subjects exposed to, actively infected with, or recovered from COVID-19 were included in the dataset. The repertoires were released in a freely available public database intended as a resource for research on the immune response to SARS-CoV-2. The samples were drawn from two sources: the first 160 participants of the ongoing ImmuneRACE study, and 1,000 to 1,500 subjects contributed by 6 global collaborators. A de-identified subject ID, COVID-19 status, age in years and sex were almost always included in the sample metadata. Where HLA class I and class II types were available, the types were taken from metadata supplied by the sample provider, not from assay-based typing. The paper's findings and limits, for the study overall: How much clinical and demographic metadata was included differed by source and by participant, and the metadata was provided uncurated.

TCRbeta CDR3 regions were amplified from genomic DNA using the immunoSEQ Assay, a bias-controlled multiplex PCR. As for the authors' bioinformatics: Within the assay, amplification of reference gene primers was used to estimate how many nucleated cells each sample contained. Sequence reads were collapsed and filtered to measure the absolute abundance of every unique TCRbeta CDR3 rearrangement. For each sample, productive Simpson clonality was calculated as the square root of Simpson's diversity index over productive rearrangements. TCRdb stores this immuneACCESS table with in-frame sequences only. Part of the clones is absent; in the studies checked, under half of the shortfall reflects unresolved V genes, and no reason is known for the rest. V and J calls and clone size come straight from that table; D and trimming were deduced from the DNA. This sample is represented by tens of thousands of clones; 88% of them were singletons. Clones ranked in the top ten supply 8.5% of the sample.

Whole blood was collected in K2EDTA tubes by collaborating institutions according to the institutions' own protocols. Collaborator samples were shipped for TCRbeta analysis as frozen whole blood, isolated PBMCs, or DNA extracted from either sample type. A word on this clone: The antigen it recognizes is unknown. Qualities for individual bases were not recorded, and no much larger clone is one base off.

From the cysteine through the phenylalanine, the CDR3 covers 14 amino acids. Only the CDR3 DNA is retained, 42 bases long and in frame from the first base. V is cut by 4 bases and J by 4 bases, and the space between the germline ends is 12 bases. CDR1 and CDR2 are read off the germline V gene as SGHVS and FQNEAQ. The TCR sequence derives from a man aged 60 to 75 with active COVID-19. The sequencing input was peripheral blood. The V gene is TRBV7-8 and the J gene is TRBJ2-3, with the D gene not confidently named. In nucleotides, the sequence is TGTGCCAGCAGCTCCGATCAGGTTTCAGATACGCAGTATTTT. It encodes CASSSDQVSDTQYF.